The clone carrying this T cell receptor beta chain was seen only a few times. Its cognate antigen is unknown. TCRdb's table, derived via immunoSEQ multiplex PCR, lists solely in-frame clones and lacks some. The sample carries roughly 640,000 clones, about 74% recorded once. This CDR3 comprises 12 residues. Germline V gene sequence: CDR1 SGHTA, CDR2 FQGNSA. Trimming left V 5 bases short and J 8 bases short, with 12 bases between. The sample comes from a study of shared clonotypes between healthy human individuals. Study findings and constraints: On the whole, naive subsets had larger estimated richness than memory subsets had. Clonotypes which were not shared had lower generation probabilities than clonotypes that all four donors shared.

The sample comprised memory CD4+ T cells sorted from blood. Documented subset: CD45RA-negative fraction. The receptor was isolated from a woman in her 30s in good health. The rearrangement joins TRBV7-2 to TRBJ1-2; no clear D. The CDR3 loop reads CASSQRREGYTF. The DNA for the CDR3 is TGTGCCAGCAGCCAAAGGCGGGAAGGCTACACCTTC.